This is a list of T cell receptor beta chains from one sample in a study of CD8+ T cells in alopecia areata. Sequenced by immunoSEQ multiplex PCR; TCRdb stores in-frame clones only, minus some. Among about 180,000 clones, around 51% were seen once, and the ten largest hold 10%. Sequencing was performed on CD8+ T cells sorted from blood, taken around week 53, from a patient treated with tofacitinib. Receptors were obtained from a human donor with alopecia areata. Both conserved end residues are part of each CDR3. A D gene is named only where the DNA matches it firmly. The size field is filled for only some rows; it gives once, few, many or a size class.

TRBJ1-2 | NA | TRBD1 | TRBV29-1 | CSVTGTADYGYTF | TGCAGCGTTACCGGGACAGCGGACTATGGCTACACCTTC
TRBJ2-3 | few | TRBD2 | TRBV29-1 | CSVVTQRESTDTQYF | TGCAGCGTTGTAACCCAGCGGGAGAGCACAGATACGCAGTATTTT
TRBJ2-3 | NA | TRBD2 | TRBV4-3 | CASSQDSSGGGDTQYF | TGCGCCAGCAGCCAAGATAGTAGCGGGGGTGGAGATACGCAGTATTTT
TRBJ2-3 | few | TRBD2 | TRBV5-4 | CASSQGRLAGGDTQYF | TGCGCCAGCAGCCAAGGTAGACTAGCGGGGGGAGATACGCAGTATTTT
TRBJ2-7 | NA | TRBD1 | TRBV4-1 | CASSQKGGTDRAYEQYF | TGCGCCAGCAGCCAAAAGGGGGGTACGGACAGGGCCTACGAGCAGTACTTC
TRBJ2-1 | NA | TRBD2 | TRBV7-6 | CASSRTTSGVSYNEQFF | TGTGCCAGCAGCCGGACGACTAGCGGGGTCTCCTACAATGAGCAGTTCTTC
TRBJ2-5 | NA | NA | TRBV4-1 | CASTQVGRVGQETQYF | TGCGCCAGCACTCAAGTCGGCAGGGTCGGACAAGAGACCCAGTACTTC
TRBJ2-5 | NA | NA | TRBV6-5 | CAITWGGETQYF | TGTGCCATAACCTGGGGAGGAGAGACCCAGTACTTC
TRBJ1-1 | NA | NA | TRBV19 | CASSPLTENTEAFF | TGTGCCAGTAGCCCACTTACAGAGAACACTGAAGCTTTCTTT
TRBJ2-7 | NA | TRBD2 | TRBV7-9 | CASLGSGGPYEQYF | TGTGCCTCCCTCGGGAGCGGGGGACCTTACGAGCAGTACTTC
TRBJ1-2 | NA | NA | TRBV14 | CASSQALVSGLGRYGYTF | TGTGCCAGCAGCCAAGCTCTTGTCTCAGGGTTGGGTCGCTATGGCTACACCTTC
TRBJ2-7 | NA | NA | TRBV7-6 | CASSSIGYEQYF | TGTGCCAGCAGCTCGATAGGATACGAGCAGTACTTC
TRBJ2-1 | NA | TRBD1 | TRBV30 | CAWGQGAYEQFF | TGTGCCTGGGGACAGGGGGCCTATGAGCAGTTCTTC
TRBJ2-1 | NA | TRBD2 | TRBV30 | CAWKSGDSYNEQFF | TGTGCCTGGAAAAGCGGGGATTCCTACAATGAGCAGTTCTTC
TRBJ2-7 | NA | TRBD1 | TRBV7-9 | CASRGPGQGAYEQYF | TGTGCCAGCCGGGGACCGGGACAGGGGGCCTACGAGCAGTACTTC
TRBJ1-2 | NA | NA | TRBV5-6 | CASSLDTGLAGYTF | TGTGCCAGCAGCTTGGATACAGGGTTGGCTGGCTACACCTTC
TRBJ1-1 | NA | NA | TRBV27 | CASSRGAFEAAATEAFF | TGTGCCAGCAGCAGGGGCGCCTTTGAAGCCGCGGCCACTGAAGCTTTCTTT
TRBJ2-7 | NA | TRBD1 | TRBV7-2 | CASSLRDRGQYF | TGTGCCAGCAGCTTACGGGACAGGGGCCAGTACTTC
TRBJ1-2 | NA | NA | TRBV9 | CASSVGYLYGYTF | TGTGCCAGCAGCGTAGGCTACCTCTATGGCTACACCTTC
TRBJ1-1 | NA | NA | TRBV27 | CASSSGRVTAEAFF | TGTGCCAGCAGTTCTGGCAGGGTAACGGCTGAAGCTTTCTTT
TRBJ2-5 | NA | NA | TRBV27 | CASSLTRAETQYF | TGTGCCAGCAGTTTGACTCGGGCGGAGACCCAGTACTTC
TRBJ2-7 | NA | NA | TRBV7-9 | CASRPTGPASYEQYF | TGTGCCAGCAGGCCAACCGGGCCAGCCTCCTACGAGCAGTACTTC
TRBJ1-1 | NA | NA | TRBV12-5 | CASGTRTEGNTEAFF | TGTGCTAGTGGCACCCGGACGGAAGGGAACACTGAAGCTTTCTTT
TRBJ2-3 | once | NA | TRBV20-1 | CSAVDTDTQYF | TGCAGTGCAGTGGACACAGATACGCAGTATTTT
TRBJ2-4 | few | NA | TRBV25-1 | CATSGTTYSAKNIQYF | TGTGCCACCTCCGGGACAACATACTCGGCCAAAAACATTCAGTACTTC